Detailed here is one T cell receptor (beta chain). The data were produced by immunoSEQ multiplex PCR, yet TCRdb's version contains in-frame clones alone and is incomplete. The table has more than 85,000 clones, 91% seen once; the top ten hold under 2%. There are 13 residues in the CDR3. Deletions cut 2 bases from V and 4 bases from J, with 9 bases between. Germline CDR1 and CDR2: KGHSH and LQKENI. The source of the sample is a study of OX40 agonist ivuxolimab in advanced cancers. This material consisted of CD4+ or CD8+ T cells sorted from blood, taken in a trial of the OX40 agonist ivuxolimab. The chain employs TRBV18 and TRBJ2-7, with no clear D. This receptor was taken from an adult with an advanced solid tumor such as melanoma, head and neck, liver or kidney cancer. The CDR3 DNA is TGTGCCAGCTCACCAAACCAATGGTACGAGCAGTACTTC. Translation: CASSPNQWYEQYF.